The rows below give T cell receptor beta chains drawn from one sample of a study of beta chain features in type 1 diabetes. Clones were sequenced by immunoSEQ multiplex PCR, and TCRdb holds only the in-frame ones, with some missing. This sample has 900,000 or so clones; 15% to 20% occur once, and the top ten carry 0.023%. Sequenced input: naive CD4+ T cells from blood. The source is a woman aged 18 to 35 in good health. Each CDR3 is given with its conserved first and last residue. A D gene is named only where the DNA matches it firmly. Not all rows give a size; the values are once, few, many and, for expanded clones, a class.

V: TRBV28; size: few; J: TRBJ1-1; D: .; DNA: TGTGCCACGGCAGTCAACACTGAAGCTTTCTTT; CDR3: CATAVNTEAFF
V: TRBV19; size: .; J: TRBJ2-2; D: TRBD1; DNA: TGTGCCAGTAGAACCAGACAGGGGGCTACCGGGGAGCTGTTTTTT; CDR3: CASRTRQGATGELFF
V: TRBV5-5; size: .; J: TRBJ1-1; D: .; DNA: TGTGCCAGCAGCTTGGGCAAGGGGACTGGAGCTTTCTTT; CDR3: CASSLGKGTGAFF
V: TRBV28; size: .; J: TRBJ2-5; D: .; DNA: TGTGCCAGCAGTTTAAGGGTTGTGGGGTCGACCCAGTACTTC; CDR3: CASSLRVVGSTQYF
V: TRBV2; size: many; J: TRBJ2-5; D: .; DNA: TGTGCCAGCAGTTCAGGGGAGACCCAGTACTTC; CDR3: CASSSGETQYF
V: TRBV6-5; size: few; J: TRBJ2-2; D: .; DNA: TGTGCCTCGCTCGGCGGCGCGACTGGCACCGGGGAGCTGTTTTTT; CDR3: CASLGGATGTGELFF
V: TRBV18; size: few; J: TRBJ2-7; D: TRBD1; DNA: TGTGCCAGCTCACCTAAAGGGACAGGGGGCCGCGAGCAGTACTTC; CDR3: CASSPKGTGGREQYF
V: TRBV7-2; size: few; J: TRBJ2-1; D: .; DNA: TGTGCCAGCAGAACGACCGGGACTCCTTACAATGAGCAGTTCTTC; CDR3: CASRTTGTPYNEQFF
V: TRBV28; size: once; J: TRBJ2-7; D: TRBD2; DNA: TGTGCCAGCAGTTTTATGTCGGGAGGACCCTACGAGCAGTACTTC; CDR3: CASSFMSGGPYEQYF
V: TRBV5-8; size: few; J: TRBJ1-2; D: .; DNA: TGTGCCAGCAGCTTGATGGGACACGGTGGCTACACCTTC; CDR3: CASSLMGHGGYTF
V: TRBV27; size: .; J: TRBJ2-1; D: .; DNA: TGTGCCAGCAGTTTAGGCTACCGTGGGGATGAGCAGTTCTTC; CDR3: CASSLGYRGDEQFF
V: TRBV11-2; size: .; J: TRBJ2-1; D: TRBD2; DNA: TGTGCCAGCGCATCCATAGCGGGAGCCAGGAATGAGCAGTTCTTC; CDR3: CASASIAGARNEQFF
V: TRBV5-6; size: few; J: TRBJ1-2; D: .; DNA: TGTGCCAGCAGCCCTACAGGGACCTATGGCTACACCTTC; CDR3: CASSPTGTYGYTF
V: TRBV5-6; size: .; J: TRBJ2-5; D: .; DNA: TGTGCCAGCAGCTTCGGAGGGGGTGAGACCCAGTACTTC; CDR3: CASSFGGGETQYF